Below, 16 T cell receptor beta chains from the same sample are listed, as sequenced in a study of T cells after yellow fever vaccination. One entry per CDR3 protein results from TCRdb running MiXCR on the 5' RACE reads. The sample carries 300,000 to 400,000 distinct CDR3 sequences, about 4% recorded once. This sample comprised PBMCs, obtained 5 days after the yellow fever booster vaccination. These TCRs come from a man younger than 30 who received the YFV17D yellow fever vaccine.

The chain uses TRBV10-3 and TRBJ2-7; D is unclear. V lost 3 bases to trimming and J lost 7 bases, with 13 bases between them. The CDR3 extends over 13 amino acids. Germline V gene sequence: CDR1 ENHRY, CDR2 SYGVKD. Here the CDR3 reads CAISEGYPREQYV. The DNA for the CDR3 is TGTGCCATCAGTGAAGGCTACCCTCGAGAGCAGTACGTC.

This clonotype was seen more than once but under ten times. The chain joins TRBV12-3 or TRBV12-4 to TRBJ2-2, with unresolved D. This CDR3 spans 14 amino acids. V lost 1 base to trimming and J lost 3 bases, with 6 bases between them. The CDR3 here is CASSLEGYTGELFF. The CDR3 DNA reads TGTGCCAGCAGTTTAGAAGGATACACCGGGGAGCTGTTTTTT.

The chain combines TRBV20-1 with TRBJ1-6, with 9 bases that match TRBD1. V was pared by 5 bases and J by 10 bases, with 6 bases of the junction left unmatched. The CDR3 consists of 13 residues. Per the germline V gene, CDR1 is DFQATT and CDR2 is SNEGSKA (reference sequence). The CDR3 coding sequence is TGCAGTGCTGGGGGGACAGGGATATCACCCCTCCACTTT. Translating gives CSAGGTGISPLHF.

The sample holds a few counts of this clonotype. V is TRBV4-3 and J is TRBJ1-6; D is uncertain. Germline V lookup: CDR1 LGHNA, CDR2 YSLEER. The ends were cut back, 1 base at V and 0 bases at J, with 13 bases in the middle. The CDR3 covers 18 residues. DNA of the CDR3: TGCGCCAGCAGCCAAGCCGTCGGCTCCAGCTCCTATAATTCACCCCTCCACTTT. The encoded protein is CASSQAVGSSSYNSPLHF.

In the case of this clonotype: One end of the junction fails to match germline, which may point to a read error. The CDR3 sequence: CASTPEGPF. Written as DNA, the CDR3 is TGCGCTTCGACCCCCGAAGGACCCTTT. This chain links TRBV5-1 with TRBJ1-1; D call uncertain. The CDR3 is 9 amino acids. Per germline, CDR1 SGHRS and CDR2 YFSETQ.

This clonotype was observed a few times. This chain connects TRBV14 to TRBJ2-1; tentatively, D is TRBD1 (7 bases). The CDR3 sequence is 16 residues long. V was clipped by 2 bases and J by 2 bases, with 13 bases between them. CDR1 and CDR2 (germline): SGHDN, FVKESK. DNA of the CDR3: TGTGCCAGCAGCCAACGGCAGGGGGAGGCCTACAATGAGCAGTTCTTC. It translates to CASSQRQGEAYNEQFF.

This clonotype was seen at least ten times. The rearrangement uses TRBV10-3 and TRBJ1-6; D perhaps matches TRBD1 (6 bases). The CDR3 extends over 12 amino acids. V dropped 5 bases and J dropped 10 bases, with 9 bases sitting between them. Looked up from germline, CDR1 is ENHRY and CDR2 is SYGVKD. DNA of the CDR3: TGTGCCATCAGTTCAGGGGACTCACCCCTCCACTTT. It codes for CAISSGDSPLHF.

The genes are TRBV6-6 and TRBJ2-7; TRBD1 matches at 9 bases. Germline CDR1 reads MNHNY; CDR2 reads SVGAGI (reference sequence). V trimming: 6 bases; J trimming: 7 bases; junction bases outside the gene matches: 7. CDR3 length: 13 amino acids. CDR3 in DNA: TGTGCCAGCAGCTTGGGACAGGGTAAGGAGCAGTACTTC. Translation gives CASSLGQGKEQYF.

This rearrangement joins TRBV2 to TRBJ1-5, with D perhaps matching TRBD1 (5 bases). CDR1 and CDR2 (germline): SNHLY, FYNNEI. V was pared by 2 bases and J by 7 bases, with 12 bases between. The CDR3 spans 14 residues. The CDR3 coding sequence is TGTGCCAGCAGTGAACCGGGGGGGATGCAGCCCCAGCATTTT. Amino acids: CASSEPGGMQPQHF.

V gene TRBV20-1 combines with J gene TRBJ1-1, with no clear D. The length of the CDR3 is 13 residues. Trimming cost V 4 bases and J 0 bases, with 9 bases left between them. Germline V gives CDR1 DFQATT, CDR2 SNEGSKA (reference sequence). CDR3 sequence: CSAILPVNTEAFF. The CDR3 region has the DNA TGCAGTGCTATCCTACCGGTGAACACTGAAGCTTTCTTT.

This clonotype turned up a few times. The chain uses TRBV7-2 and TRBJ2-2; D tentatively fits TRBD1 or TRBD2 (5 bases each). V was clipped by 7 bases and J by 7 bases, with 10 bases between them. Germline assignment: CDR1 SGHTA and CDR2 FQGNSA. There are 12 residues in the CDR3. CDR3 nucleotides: TGTGCCAGCATCGGGGCGGGCGGGGAGCTGTTTTTT. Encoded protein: CASIGAGGELFF.

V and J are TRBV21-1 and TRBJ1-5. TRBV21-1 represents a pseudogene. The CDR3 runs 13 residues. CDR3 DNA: TGTGCCAGCAGCCCTCAAAAGACGCGGCCCCAGCATTTT. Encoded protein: CASSPQKTRPQHF.

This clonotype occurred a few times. CDR3 in amino acids: CASSDEGAVDTQYF. Here the CDR3 DNA reads TGTGCCAGCAGTGACGAGGGGGCCGTTGATACGCAGTATTTT. The chain employs TRBV2 and TRBJ2-3, with 7 bases that match TRBD1. Germline loops: CDR1 SNHLY, CDR2 FYNNEI. The CDR3 spans 14 residues. V was pared by 3 bases and J by 6 bases, with 6 bases of the junction left unmatched.

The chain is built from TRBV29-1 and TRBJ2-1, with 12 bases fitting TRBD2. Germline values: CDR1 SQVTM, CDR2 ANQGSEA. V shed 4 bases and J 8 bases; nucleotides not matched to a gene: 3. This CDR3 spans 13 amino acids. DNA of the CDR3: TGCAGCGTTGGACTAGCGGGGGACCATGAGCAGTTCTTC. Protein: CSVGLAGDHEQFF.

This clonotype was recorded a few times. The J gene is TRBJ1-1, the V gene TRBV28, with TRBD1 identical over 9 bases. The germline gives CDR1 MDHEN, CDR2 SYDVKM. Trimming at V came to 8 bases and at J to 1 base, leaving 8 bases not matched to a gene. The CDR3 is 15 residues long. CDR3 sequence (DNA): TGTGCCAGCCCTGGAACAGGGGGCTCGAACACTGAAGCTTTCTTT. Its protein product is CASPGTGGSNTEAFF.

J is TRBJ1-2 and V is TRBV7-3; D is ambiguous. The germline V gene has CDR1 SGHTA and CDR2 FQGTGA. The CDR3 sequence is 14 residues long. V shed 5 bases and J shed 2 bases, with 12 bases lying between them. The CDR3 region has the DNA TGTGCCAGCAGCGCAACGGGGATCAACTATGGCTACACCTTC. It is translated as CASSATGINYGYTF. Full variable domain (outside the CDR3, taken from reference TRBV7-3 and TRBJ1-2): GAGVSQTPSNKVTEKGKYVELRCDPISGHTALYWYRQSLGQGPEFLIYFQGTGAADDSGLPNDRFFAVRPEGSVSTLKIQRTERGDSAVYLCASSATGINYGYTFGSGTRLTVV.